The 5 T cell receptor beta chains in this list originate from one sample, sequenced in a study of cytomegalovirus exposure and HLA in healthy donors. 13 Jbeta primers and 60 Vbeta primers were used for the PCR. Sequenced by immunoSEQ multiplex PCR; TCRdb stores in-frame clones only, minus some. This table holds approximately 180,000 clones, 81% found once. The sequencing input was PBMCs. All receptors derive from a young woman in good health and CMV-seropositive.

V gene TRBV28 combines with J gene TRBJ2-7; 7 nucleotides line up with TRBD1. This CDR3 spans 15 amino acids. Per the germline V gene, CDR1 is MDHEN and CDR2 is SYDVKM. The J segment lost 3 bases and the V segment lost 3 bases, leaving 8 bases of the junction unmatched. As DNA, the CDR3 is TGTGCCAGCAGTTTCTGGAGACAGGGCATCTACGAGCAGTACTTC. This codes for CASSFWRQGIYEQYF.

The J gene is TRBJ1-2, the V gene TRBV4-3; weak D call: TRBD1 (6 bases). The CDR3 runs to 14 residues. Trimming removed 4 bases at V and 4 bases at J, with 13 bases between. Germline CDR1 is LGHNA and CDR2 is YSLEER. CDR3 sequence reads: CASSLRTDSYGYTF. CDR3 bases: TGCGCCAGCAGCCTCCGGACAGACTCCTATGGCTACACCTTC.

In this sample, this clone is medium-sized. The V call is TRBV5-4, the J call TRBJ1-2, with 10 bases matching TRBD1. Trimming took 4 bases from V and 4 from J; bases not matched to a gene: 7. CDR1 is SGHNT and CDR2 is YYREEE in the germline V gene (reference sequence). CDR3 length: 15 residues. CDR3 loop: CASSQRGQGFYGYTF. CDR3 DNA sequence: TGTGCCAGCAGCCAAAGGGGACAGGGGTTCTATGGCTACACCTTC.

The CDR3 is CASSQDHRGDYGYTF. CDR3 in DNA: TGCGCCAGCAGCCAAGATCACCGGGGGGACTATGGCTACACCTTC. The rearrangement joins TRBV4-3 to TRBJ1-2, with D possibly matching TRBD1 (5 bases). The CDR3 has 15 residues. Germline V gives CDR1 LGHNA, CDR2 YSLEER. The germline V and J ends were trimmed by 0 bases and 3 bases, with 11 bases remaining between them.

The chain links TRBV13 to TRBJ1-1, with D possibly TRBD1 on 5 matching bases. This CDR3 comprises 14 residues. Per germline, CDR1 PRHDT and CDR2 FYEKMQ (reference sequence). Trimming shortened V by 3 bases and J by 4 bases, and 12 bases separated the two germline ends. CDR3 sequence: CASSFGGGGTEAFF. The DNA for the CDR3 is TGTGCCAGCAGCTTCGGGGGGGGAGGCACTGAAGCTTTCTTT.